This record covers a single T cell receptor beta chain. Antigen specificity is unknown. The record originates from a study of radiotherapy plus CTLA-4 blockade in lung cancer. Study conclusions and caveats: Some TCR clones had been derived from tumors. These clones expanded in peripheral blood after radiotherapy plus ipilimumab.

Clones were read by immunoSEQ multiplex PCR, and TCRdb kept only the in-frame ones, dropping some. The sample shows about 62,000 clones, 76% of them seen only once. The TCR sequence derives from a human donor with non-small cell lung cancer who had a complete response to radiotherapy plus ipilimumab. The specimen was peripheral blood, collected from a patient treated with radiotherapy plus ipilimumab.

The CDR3 spells CASSSREKLSRNEQFF. As DNA, the CDR3 is TGTGCCAGCAGCTCCCGGGAGAAGTTATCGAGGAATGAGCAGTTCTTC. V and J are TRBV7-8 and TRBJ2-1, with D possibly matching TRBD2 (6 bases). The CDR3 covers 16 residues. V was pared by 4 bases and J by 7 bases, with 20 bases between. Germline-derived CDR1 and CDR2 are SGHVS and FQNEAQ.